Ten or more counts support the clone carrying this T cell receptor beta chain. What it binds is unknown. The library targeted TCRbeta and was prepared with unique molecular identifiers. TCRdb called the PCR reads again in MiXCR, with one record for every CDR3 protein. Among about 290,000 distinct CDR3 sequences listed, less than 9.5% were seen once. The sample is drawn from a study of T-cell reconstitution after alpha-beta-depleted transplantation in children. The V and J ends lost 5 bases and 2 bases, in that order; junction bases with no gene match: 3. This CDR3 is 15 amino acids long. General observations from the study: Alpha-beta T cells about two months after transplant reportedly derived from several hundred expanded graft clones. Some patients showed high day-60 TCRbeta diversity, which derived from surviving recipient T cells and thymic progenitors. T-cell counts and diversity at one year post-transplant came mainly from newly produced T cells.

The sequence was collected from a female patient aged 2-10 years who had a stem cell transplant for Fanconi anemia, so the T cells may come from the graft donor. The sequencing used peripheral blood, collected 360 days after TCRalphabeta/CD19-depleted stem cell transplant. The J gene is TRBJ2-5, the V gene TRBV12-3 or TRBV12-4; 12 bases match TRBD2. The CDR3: CASSGLAGLQETQYF. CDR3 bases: TGTGCCAGCAGTGGACTAGCGGGGCTACAAGAGACCCAGTACTTC.